This is a list of T cell receptor beta chains from one sample in a study of Graves' ophthalmopathy and Graves' hyperthyroidism. In TCRdb, the multiplex PCR reads were re-called with MiXCR into one record per CDR3 protein. The table shows around 660,000 distinct CDR3 sequences, with roughly two fifths occurring only once. The sequenced sample was peripheral blood. The receptors were sampled from an adult man with Graves' ophthalmopathy. Both conserved end residues are part of each CDR3. The D gene is left open where the match is weak. For some rows the clone size is stated as once, few or many, or as a class when expanded; others skip it.

v_call	clone_size	j_call	d_call	cdr3_aa	cdr3_nt
TRBV6-1	few	TRBJ1-1	-	CASEKRGLNTEAFF	TGTGCCAGCGAGAAAAGGGGACTAAACACTGAAGCTTTCTTT
TRBV5-1	-	TRBJ1-4	-	CASNPGQGEEKLFF	TGCGCCAGCAACCCGGGGCAGGGTGAGGAAAAACTGTTTTTT
TRBV13	-	TRBJ2-7	-	CASSFRFGSDGPYEQYF	TGTGCCAGCAGCTTCAGATTTGGTTCTGACGGTCCCTACGAGCAGTACTTC
TRBV5-4	-	TRBJ1-1	TRBD1	CARDRGQGGSTEAFF	TGTGCCCGGGACAGGGGGCAGGGGGGTTCCACTGAAGCTTTCTTT
TRBV25-1	-	TRBJ1-1	TRBD1	CASSDDRGHTEAFF	TGTGCCAGCAGTGATGACAGGGGGCACACTGAAGCTTTCTTT
TRBV2	many	TRBJ1-1	-	CASRAQGNTEAFF	TGTGCCAGCAGAGCTCAGGGAAACACTGAAGCTTTCTTT
TRBV19	-	TRBJ1-1	TRBD1	CASSIGTGEDGGAMNTEAFF	TGTGCCAGTAGTATCGGGACAGGCGAGGATGGAGGTGCTATGAACACTGAAGCTTTCTTT
TRBV30	-	TRBJ2-1	TRBD2	CAWGTSGNEQFF	TGTGCCTGGGGGACTAGTGGCAATGAGCAGTTCTTC
TRBV9	few	TRBJ1-1	-	CASSSSGHSKNTEAFF	TGTGCCAGCAGCTCATCGGGACATTCCAAGAACACTGAAGCTTTCTTT
TRBV5-6	many	TRBJ1-6	-	CASDSVVGNSPLHF	TGTGCCAGCGACAGTGTGGTTGGGAATTCACCCCTCCACTTT
TRBV25-1	many	TRBJ2-7	TRBD1	CASSEADRVSEQYF	TGTGCCAGCAGTGAAGCGGACAGGGTGTCCGAGCAGTACTTC
TRBV9	many	TRBJ1-3	-	CASSPKRHTKGGNTIYF	TGTGCCAGCAGCCCCAAGAGGCACACAAAAGGTGGAAACACCATATATTTT
TRBV7-8	few	TRBJ1-3	-	CASSLVSGAKNTIYF	TGTGCCAGCAGCTTAGTCTCCGGGGCAAAGAACACCATATATTTT
TRBV27	-	TRBJ1-2	TRBD1	CASSFRTGFGYGYTF	TGTGCCAGCAGTTTCCGGACAGGTTTCGGGTATGGCTACACCTTC
TRBV15	-	TRBJ1-1	-	CATSRVLELDTEAFF	TGTGCCACCAGCAGAGTCTTGGAACTCGACACTGAAGCTTTCTTT
TRBV10-3	-	TRBJ1-5	-	CASSAQVSGQPQHF	TGTGCCAGCAGTGCTCAGGTTTCTGGACAGCCCCAGCATTTT
TRBV5-1	few	TRBJ2-2	-	CASSSGTRPTGELFF	TGCGCCAGCAGCTCGGGGACTCGACCCACCGGGGAGCTGTTTTTT
TRBV12-3/TRBV12-4	many	TRBJ1-2	-	CASSDSSYGYTF	TGTGCCAGCAGTGACAGCTCCTATGGCTACACCTTC
TRBV10-3	many	TRBJ1-5	-	CAISEEGQPQHF	TGTGCCATCAGTGAGGAGGGTCAGCCCCAGCATTTT
TRBV2	many	TRBJ1-3	-	CASSEDQGVGNTIYF	TGTGCCAGCAGCGAGGACCAGGGCGTTGGAAACACCATATATTTT
TRBV29-1	-	TRBJ2-2	-	CSGRGGELFF	TGCAGCGGACGAGGGGGGGAGCTGTTTTTT
TRBV24-1	-	TRBJ2-1	TRBD2	CATSDLRLAGNEQFF	TGTGCCACCAGTGATTTGCGACTAGCGGGCAATGAGCAGTTCTTC
TRBV2	-	TRBJ2-7	TRBD2	CASRTSGGRYEQYF	TGTGCCAGCAGGACTAGCGGGGGTCGGTACGAGCAGTACTTC
TRBV12-3/TRBV12-4	-	TRBJ2-7	TRBD1	CASSFRDRMSYEQYF	TGTGCCAGCAGTTTTCGGGACAGAATGTCCTACGAGCAGTACTTC
TRBV11-2	many	TRBJ1-1	-	CASSPLGAKNTEAFF	TGTGCCAGCAGCCCCCTGGGGGCGAAGAACACTGAAGCTTTCTTT
TRBV5-1	many	TRBJ1-1	TRBD1	CASSLLGGYTEAFF	TGCGCCAGCAGCCTCCTAGGGGGCTACACTGAAGCTTTCTTT
TRBV10-3	-	TRBJ2-5	TRBD1	CAISESNKVDRDF	TGTGCCATCAGTGAGTCGAATAAGGTAGACAGGGACTTC
TRBV12-3/TRBV12-4	many	TRBJ1-5	-	CASSPHRFQPQHF	TGTGCCAGCAGTCCACACAGGTTTCAGCCCCAGCATTTT
TRBV20-1	-	TRBJ2-7	-	CSAQPTSSYEQYF	TGCAGTGCACAACCCACTAGCTCCTACGAGCAGTACTTC
TRBV10-2	-	TRBJ1-4	-	CASSESTGQGGKLFF	TGCGCCAGCAGTGAGTCGACAGGACAAGGGGGAAAACTGTTTTTT
TRBV19	many	TRBJ1-5	-	CASSMDGSINQPQHF	TGTGCCAGTAGTATGGATGGTAGTATCAATCAGCCCCAGCATTTT
TRBV7-9	few	TRBJ1-1	-	CAWTPGGDTEAFF	TGTGCCTGGACCCCTGGGGGGGACACTGAAGCTTTCTTT
TRBV20-1	many	TRBJ1-5	TRBD1	CSARPGQAGNQPQHF	TGCAGTGCTAGACCGGGACAGGCGGGGAATCAGCCCCAGCATTTT
TRBV9	few	TRBJ1-6	-	CASSQRDYNSPLHF	TGTGCCAGCAGCCAACGGGACTATAATTCACCCCTCCACTTT
TRBV24-1	once	TRBJ1-5	-	CATSDRGLRPQHF	TGTGCCACCAGTGACCGAGGCTTAAGGCCCCAGCATTTT
TRBV6-1	many	TRBJ1-4	TRBD1	CASTGTGIEKLFF	TGTGCCAGTACCGGGACAGGAATTGAAAAACTGTTTTTT
TRBV5-1	once	TRBJ1-6	TRBD1	CASSQDDRVNSPLHF	TGCGCCAGCAGCCAAGATGACAGGGTAAATTCACCCCTCCACTTT
TRBV11-2	many	TRBJ1-2	-	CASSMTGAFYGYTF	TGTGCCAGCAGCATGACGGGAGCGTTCTATGGCTACACCTTC
TRBV19	-	TRBJ1-6	TRBD1	CASSTYQGGGVGPLHF	TGTGCCAGCAGTACCTATCAGGGGGGCGGTGTGGGACCCCTCCACTTT
TRBV2	-	TRBJ1-5	TRBD1	CASIGGLRGQTTQPQHF	TGTGCCAGCATCGGGGGACTACGGGGACAGACAACTCAGCCCCAGCATTTT
TRBV20-1	many	TRBJ2-7	-	CSARPDSSYEQYF	TGCAGTGCTAGACCGGACTCCTCCTACGAGCAGTACTTC
TRBV7-6	many	TRBJ2-7	-	CASSLGKSFPKYF	TGTGCCAGCAGCTTAGGGAAGTCCTTTCCAAAGTACTTC